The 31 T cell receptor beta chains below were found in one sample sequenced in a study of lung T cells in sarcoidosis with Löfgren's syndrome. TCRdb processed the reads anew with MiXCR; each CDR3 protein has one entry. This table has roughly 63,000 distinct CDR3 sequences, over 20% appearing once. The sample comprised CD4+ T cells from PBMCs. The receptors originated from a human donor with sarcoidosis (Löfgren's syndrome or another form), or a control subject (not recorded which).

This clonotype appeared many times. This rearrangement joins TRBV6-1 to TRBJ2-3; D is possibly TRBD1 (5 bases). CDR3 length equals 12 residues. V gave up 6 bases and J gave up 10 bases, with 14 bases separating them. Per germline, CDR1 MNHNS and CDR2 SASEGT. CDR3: CASSRGRVAQYF. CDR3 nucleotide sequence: TGTGCCAGCAGCCGCGGCAGGGTTGCGCAGTATTTT.

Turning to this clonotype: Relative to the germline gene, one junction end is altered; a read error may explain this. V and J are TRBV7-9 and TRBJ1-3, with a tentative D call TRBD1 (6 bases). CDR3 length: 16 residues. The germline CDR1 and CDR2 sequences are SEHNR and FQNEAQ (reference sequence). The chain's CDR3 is CASSTVGGGTGDTIYF. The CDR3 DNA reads TGTGCCAGCAGCACCGTCGGGGGGGGCACTGGAGACACCATATATTTT. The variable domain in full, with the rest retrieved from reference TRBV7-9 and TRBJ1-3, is DTGVSQNPRHKITKRGQNVTFRCDPISEHNRLYWYRQTLGQGPEFLTYFQNEAQLEKSRLLSDRFSAERPKGSFSTLEIQRTEQGDSAMYLCASSTVGGGTGDTIYFGEGSWLTVV.

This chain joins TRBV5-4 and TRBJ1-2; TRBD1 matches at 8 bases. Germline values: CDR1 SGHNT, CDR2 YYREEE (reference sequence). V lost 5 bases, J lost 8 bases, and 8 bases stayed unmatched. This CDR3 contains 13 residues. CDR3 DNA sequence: TGTGCCAGCAGTGACAGGGGAGTATTGGGCTACACCTTC. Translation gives CASSDRGVLGYTF.

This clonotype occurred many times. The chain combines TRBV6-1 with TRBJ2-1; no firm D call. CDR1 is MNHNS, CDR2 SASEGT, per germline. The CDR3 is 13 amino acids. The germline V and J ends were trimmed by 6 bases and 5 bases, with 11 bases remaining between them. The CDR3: CASSQIPNNEQFF. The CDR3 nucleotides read TGTGCCAGCAGCCAAATCCCTAACAATGAGCAGTTCTTC.

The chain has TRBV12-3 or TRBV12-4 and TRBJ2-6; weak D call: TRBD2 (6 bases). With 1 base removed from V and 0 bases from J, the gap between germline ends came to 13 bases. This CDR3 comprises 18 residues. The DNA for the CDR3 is TGTGCCAGCAGTTTAGACGGGGGTCAATTCTCTGGGGCCAACGTCCTGACTTTC. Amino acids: CASSLDGGQFSGANVLTF.

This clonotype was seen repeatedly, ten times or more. Here the CDR3 reads CASSLGQVNTEAFF. The DNA for the CDR3 is TGTGCCAGCAGCCTGGGACAGGTAAACACTGAAGCTTTCTTT. J is TRBJ1-1 and V is TRBV18, with 8 bases fitting TRBD1. With 8 bases clipped from V and 2 bases from J, the junction kept 7 bases outside the gene matches. Germline V CDR1 and CDR2: KGHSH, LQKENI. The CDR3 spans 14 residues.

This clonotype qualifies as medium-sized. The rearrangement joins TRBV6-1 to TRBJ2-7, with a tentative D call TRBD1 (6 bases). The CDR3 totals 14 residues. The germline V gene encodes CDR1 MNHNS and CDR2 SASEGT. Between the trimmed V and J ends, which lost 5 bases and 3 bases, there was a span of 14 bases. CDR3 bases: TGTGCCAGCAGTAGAGACGGACAGTACTACGAGCAGTACTTC. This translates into CASSRDGQYYEQYF.

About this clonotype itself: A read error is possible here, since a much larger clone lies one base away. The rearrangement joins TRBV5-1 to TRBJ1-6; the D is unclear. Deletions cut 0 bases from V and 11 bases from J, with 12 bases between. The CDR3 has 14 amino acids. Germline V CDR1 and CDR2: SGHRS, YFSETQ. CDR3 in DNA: TGCGCCAGCAGCTTGGGAAACCCGAATCCACCCCTCCACTTT. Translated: CASSLGNPNPPLHF.

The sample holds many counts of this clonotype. The CDR3 loop is CASSINGQADQPQHF. The CDR3 bases are TGTGCCAGTAGTATAAATGGGCAGGCTGATCAGCCCCAGCATTTT. The chain links TRBV19 to TRBJ1-5; D is unclear. This CDR3 has 15 residues. Germline V gene sequence: CDR1 LNHDA, CDR2 SQIVND (reference sequence). V lost 2 bases to trimming and J lost 5 bases, with 13 bases between them.

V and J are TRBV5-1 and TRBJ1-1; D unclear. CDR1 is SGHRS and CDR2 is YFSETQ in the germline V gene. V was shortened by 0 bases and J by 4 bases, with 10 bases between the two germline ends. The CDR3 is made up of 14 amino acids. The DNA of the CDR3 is TGCGCCAGCAGCTTGGAAGGGCTACTCACTGAAGCTTTCTTT. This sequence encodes CASSLEGLLTEAFF.

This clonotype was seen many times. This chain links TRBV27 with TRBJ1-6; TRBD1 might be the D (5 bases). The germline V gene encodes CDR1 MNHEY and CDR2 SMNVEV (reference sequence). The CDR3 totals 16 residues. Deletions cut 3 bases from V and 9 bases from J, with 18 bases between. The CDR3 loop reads CASSLEGTARSSPLHF. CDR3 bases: TGTGCCAGCAGTTTGGAAGGGACGGCCAGGAGTTCACCCCTCCACTTT.

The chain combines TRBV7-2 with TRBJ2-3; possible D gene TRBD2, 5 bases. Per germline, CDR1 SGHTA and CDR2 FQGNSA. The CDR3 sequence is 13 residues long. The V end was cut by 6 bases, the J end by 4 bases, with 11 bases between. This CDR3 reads CASSQDWADTQYF. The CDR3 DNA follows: TGTGCCAGCAGTCAGGACTGGGCAGATACGCAGTATTTT.

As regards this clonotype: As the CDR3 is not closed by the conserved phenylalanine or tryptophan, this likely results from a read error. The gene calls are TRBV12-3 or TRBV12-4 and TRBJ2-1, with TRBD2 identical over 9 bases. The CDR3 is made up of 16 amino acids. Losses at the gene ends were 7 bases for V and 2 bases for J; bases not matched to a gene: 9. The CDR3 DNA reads TGTGCCAGCACCCTAGGACTAGCGAGAACCTACAATGAGCAGTTCTCC. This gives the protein CASTLGLARTYNEQFS.

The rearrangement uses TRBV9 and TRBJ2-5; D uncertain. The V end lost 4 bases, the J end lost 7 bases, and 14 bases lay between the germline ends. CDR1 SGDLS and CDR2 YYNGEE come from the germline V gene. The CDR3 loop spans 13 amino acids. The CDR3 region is CASSPAATATQYF. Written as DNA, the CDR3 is TGTGCCAGCAGCCCAGCTGCGACGGCGACCCAGTACTTC.

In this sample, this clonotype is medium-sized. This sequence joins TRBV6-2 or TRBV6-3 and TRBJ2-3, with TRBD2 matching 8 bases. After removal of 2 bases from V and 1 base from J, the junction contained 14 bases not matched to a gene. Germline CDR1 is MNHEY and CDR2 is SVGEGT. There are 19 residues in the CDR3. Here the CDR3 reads CASSYGEEFGLARTDTQYF. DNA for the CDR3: TGTGCCAGCAGTTACGGGGAAGAATTCGGACTAGCCCGCACAGATACGCAGTATTTT.

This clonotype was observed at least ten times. This CDR3 reads CASRRLDWKTQYF. The CDR3 nucleotides are TGTGCCAGCAGAAGACTAGATTGGAAGACCCAGTACTTC. V usage is TRBV27 and J usage is TRBJ2-5; TRBD2 is a possible D gene (6 bases). The germline V gene encodes CDR1 MNHEY and CDR2 SMNVEV (reference sequence). The CDR3 has 13 residues. With 6 bases removed from V and 6 bases from J, the gap between germline ends came to 14 bases.

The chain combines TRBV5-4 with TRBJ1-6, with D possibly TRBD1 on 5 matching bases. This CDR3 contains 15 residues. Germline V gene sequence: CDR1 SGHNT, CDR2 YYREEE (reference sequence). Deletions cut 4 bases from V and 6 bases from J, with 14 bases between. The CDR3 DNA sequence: TGTGCCAGCAGCAACGGAGGCGGGGGTAATTCACCCCTCCACTTT. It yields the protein CASSNGGGGNSPLHF.

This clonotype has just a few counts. The DNA of the CDR3 is TGCAGTGCTAGAGACTCGCTTAACCTAGCCAAAAACATTCAGTACTTC. Amino acids: CSARDSLNLAKNIQYF. This sequence joins TRBV20-1 and TRBJ2-4; D remains ambiguous. V was clipped by 0 bases and J by 0 bases, with 12 bases between them. The V gene's germline CDR1 is DFQATT and CDR2 SNEGSKA (reference sequence). The CDR3 totals 16 residues.

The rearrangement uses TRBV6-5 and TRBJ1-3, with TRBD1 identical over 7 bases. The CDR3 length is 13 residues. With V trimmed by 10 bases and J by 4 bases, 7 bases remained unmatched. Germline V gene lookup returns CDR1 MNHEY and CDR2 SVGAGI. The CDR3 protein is CAITTGAGNTIYF. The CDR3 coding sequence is TGTGCCATCACTACAGGGGCGGGAAACACCATATATTTT.

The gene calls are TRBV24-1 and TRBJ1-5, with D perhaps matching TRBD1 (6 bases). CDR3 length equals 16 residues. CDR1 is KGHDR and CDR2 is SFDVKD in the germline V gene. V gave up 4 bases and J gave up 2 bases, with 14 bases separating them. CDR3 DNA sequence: TGTGCCACCAGTGACCCGGAGACAGGAGGCAATCAGCCCCAGCATTTT. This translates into CATSDPETGGNQPQHF.

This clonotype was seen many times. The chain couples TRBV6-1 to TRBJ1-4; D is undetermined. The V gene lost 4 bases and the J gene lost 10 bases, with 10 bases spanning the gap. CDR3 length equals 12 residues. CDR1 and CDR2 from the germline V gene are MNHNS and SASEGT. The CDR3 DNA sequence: TGTGCCAGCAGTGCGAACTTAGGAAAACTGTTTTTT. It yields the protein CASSANLGKLFF.

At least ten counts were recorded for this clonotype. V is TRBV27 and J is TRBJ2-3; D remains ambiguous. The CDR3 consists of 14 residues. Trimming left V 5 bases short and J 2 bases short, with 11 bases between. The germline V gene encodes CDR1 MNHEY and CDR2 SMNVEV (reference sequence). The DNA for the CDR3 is TGTGCCAGCAGTCTTAACTTGCCCACAGATACGCAGTATTTT. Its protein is CASSLNLPTDTQYF.

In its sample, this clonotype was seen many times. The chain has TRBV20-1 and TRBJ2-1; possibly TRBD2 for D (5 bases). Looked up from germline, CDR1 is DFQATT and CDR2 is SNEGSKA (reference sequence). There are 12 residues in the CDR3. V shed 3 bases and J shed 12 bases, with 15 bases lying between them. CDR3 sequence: CSASAIRSGQFF. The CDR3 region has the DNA TGCAGTGCTAGTGCGATTCGAAGCGGGCAGTTCTTC.

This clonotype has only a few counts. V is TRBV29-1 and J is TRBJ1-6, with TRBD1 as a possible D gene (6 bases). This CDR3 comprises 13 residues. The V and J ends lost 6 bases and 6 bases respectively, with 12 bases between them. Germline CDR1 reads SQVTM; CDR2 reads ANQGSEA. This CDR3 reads CSVRTATNSPLHF. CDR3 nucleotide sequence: TGCAGCGTACGGACAGCGACTAATTCACCCCTCCACTTT. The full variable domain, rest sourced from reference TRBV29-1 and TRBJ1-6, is SAVISQKPSRDICQRGTSLTIQCQVDSQVTMMFWYRQQPGQSLTLIATANQGSEATYESGFVIDKFPISRPNLTFSTLTVSNMSPEDSSIYLCSVRTATNSPLHFGNGTRLTVT.

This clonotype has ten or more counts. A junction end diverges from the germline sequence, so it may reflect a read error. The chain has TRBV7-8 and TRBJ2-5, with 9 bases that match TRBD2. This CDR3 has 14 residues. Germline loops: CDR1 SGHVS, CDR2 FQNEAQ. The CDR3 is CASSLAGASETQYF. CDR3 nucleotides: TGTGCCAGCAGTTTAGCGGGAGCCTCAGAGACCCAGTACTTC.

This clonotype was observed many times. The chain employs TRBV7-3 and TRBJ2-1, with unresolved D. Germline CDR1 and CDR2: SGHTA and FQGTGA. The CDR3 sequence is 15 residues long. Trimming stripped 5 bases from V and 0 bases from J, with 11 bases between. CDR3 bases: TGTGCCAGCAGCAAGGGCGTGAGCTCCTACAATGAGCAGTTCTTC. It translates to CASSKGVSSYNEQFF. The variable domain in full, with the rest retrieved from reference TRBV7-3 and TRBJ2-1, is GAGVSQTPSNKVTEKGKYVELRCDPISGHTALYWYRQSLGQGPEFLIYFQGTGAADDSGLPNDRFFAVRPEGSVSTLKIQRTERGDSAVYLCASSKGVSSYNEQFFGPGTRLTVL.

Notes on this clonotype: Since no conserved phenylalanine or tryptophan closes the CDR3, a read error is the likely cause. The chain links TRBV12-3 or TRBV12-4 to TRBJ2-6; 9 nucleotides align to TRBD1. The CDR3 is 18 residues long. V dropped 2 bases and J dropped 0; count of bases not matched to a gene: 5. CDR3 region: CASSLRTGVPSGANVLTS. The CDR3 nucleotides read TGTGCCAGCAGTTTACGGACAGGGGTGCCCTCTGGGGCCAACGTCCTGACTTCC.

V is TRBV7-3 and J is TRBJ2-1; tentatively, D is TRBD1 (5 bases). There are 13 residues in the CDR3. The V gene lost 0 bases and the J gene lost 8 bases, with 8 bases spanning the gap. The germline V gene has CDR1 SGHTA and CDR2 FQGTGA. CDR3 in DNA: TGTGCCAGCAGCTTAACTGGGGCGGATGAGCAGTTCTTC. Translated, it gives CASSLTGADEQFF.

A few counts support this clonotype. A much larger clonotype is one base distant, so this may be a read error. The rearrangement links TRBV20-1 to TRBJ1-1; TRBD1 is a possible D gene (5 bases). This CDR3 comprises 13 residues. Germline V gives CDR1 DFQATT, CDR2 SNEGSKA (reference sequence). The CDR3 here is CSAKKDTNAEAFF. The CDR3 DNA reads TGCAGTGCTAAAAAGGACACGAACGCTGAAGCTTTCTTT.

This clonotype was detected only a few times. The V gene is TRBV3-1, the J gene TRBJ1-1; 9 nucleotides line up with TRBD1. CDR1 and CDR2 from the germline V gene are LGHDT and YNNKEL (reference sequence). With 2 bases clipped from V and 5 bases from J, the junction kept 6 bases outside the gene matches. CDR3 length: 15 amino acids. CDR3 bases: TGTGCCAGCAGCCAAACCGGGACAGGGAGGACTGAAGCTTTCTTT. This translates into CASSQTGTGRTEAFF.

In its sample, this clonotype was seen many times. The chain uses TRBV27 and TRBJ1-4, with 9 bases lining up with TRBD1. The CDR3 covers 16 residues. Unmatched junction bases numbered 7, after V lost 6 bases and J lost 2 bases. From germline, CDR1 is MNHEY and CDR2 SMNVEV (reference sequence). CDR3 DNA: TGTGCCAGCAGAACGGGACAGGGAAGGACTAATGAAAAACTGTTTTTT. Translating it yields CASRTGQGRTNEKLFF.